This TCR beta chain was sequenced for a study of cytomegalovirus exposure and HLA in healthy donors. This CDR3 spans 11 amino acids. Per germline, CDR1 SGHRS and CDR2 YFSETQ. V was clipped by 7 bases and J by 6 bases, with 9 bases between them. To note about this clone: The antigen is not known.

PCR primers comprised 60 Vbeta and 13 Jbeta primers. Measured with immunoSEQ multiplex PCR; TCRdb has only the in-frame clones, and not every one. The data contain about 260,000 clones, about 83% of them seen just once; the ten biggest clones take up 1.5% to 2.5%. All the people who gave samples were healthy bone marrow donors. Findings and limits, study-wide: Differences between HLA loci emerged in a later analysis of TCR association rates, with DRB1 most and HLA-C fewest. In a later analysis, at a false discovery rate of 0.05, approximately 18,000 TCR beta sequences were associated with HLA alleles. According to a later analysis, most TCR beta chains associated with CMV appeared HLA-restricted.

The source material was PBMCs. The clonotype was recovered from a woman aged 35 to 49 in good health and CMV-seropositive. V gene TRBV5-1 combines with J gene TRBJ2-3; TRBD2 might be the D (6 bases). In DNA form, the CDR3 reads TGCGCCAGCTCTGGGAGGGATACGCAGTATTTT. Its protein is CASSGRDTQYF.